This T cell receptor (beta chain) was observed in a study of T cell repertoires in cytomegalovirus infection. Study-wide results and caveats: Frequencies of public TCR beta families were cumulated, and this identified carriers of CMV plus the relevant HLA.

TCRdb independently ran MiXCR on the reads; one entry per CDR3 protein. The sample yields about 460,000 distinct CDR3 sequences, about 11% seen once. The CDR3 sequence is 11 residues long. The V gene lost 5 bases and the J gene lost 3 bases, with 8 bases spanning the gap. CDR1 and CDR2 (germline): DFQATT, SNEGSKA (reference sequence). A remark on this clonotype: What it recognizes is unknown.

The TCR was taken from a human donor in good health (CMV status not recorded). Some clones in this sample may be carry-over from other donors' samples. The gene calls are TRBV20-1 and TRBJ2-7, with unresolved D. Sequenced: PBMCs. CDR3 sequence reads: CSAEDGYEQYF. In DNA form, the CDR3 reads TGCAGTGCTGAGGACGGCTACGAGCAGTACTTC.